Listed here are 4 T cell receptor beta chains from one sample, sequenced in a study of shared clonotypes between healthy human individuals. Only in-frame clones appear in the TCRdb table, and some are missing; sequencing was by immunoSEQ multiplex PCR. Of over a million clones in the sample, roughly 96% were seen once. Sequencing was carried out using naive CD4+ T cells sorted from blood. Subset reported: CD45RA+ positively selected. The source of these receptors is a man aged 25 to 45 in good health.

The chain combines TRBV21-1 with TRBJ1-2; TRBD1, the D gene given by the table, was not confirmed from the DNA. TRBV21-1 has pseudogene status. This CDR3 contains 13 residues. The CDR3 DNA sequence: TGTGCCAGCAGCACTAGGGGTAGCTATGGCTACACCTTC. As protein: CASSTRGSYGYTF.

The rearrangement uses TRBV18 and TRBJ2-6; tentative D call: TRBD1 (6 bases). V was clipped by 1 base and J by 3 bases, with 16 bases between them. The CDR3 extends over 18 amino acids. Germline V gene data show CDR1 as KGHSH and CDR2 as LQKENI. The CDR3 nucleotides are TGTGCCAGCTCACCACTATCCTTGGCAGGGGATGGGGCCAACGTCCTGACTTTC. This translates into CASSPLSLAGDGANVLTF.

This chain uses TRBV30 with TRBJ2-7; D perhaps matches TRBD2 (5 bases). This CDR3 has 11 amino acids. Germline CDR1 GTSNPN, CDR2 SVGIG (reference sequence). V lost 3 bases, J lost 10 bases, and 13 bases lay in between. The chain's CDR3 is CAWSPSGIQYF. Here the CDR3 DNA reads TGTGCCTGGAGCCCATCGGGGATACAGTACTTC.

To note about this clone: This CDR3 is also generated by other DNA sequences in the sample. This CDR3 is CASSLGLAGVDTQYF. CDR3 DNA: TGCGCCAGCAGCTTGGGACTAGCGGGCGTAGATACGCAGTATTTT. The chain is built from TRBV5-1 and TRBJ2-3; 10 bases are a match to TRBD2. CDR1 and CDR2 (germline): SGHRS, YFSETQ. This CDR3 comprises 15 residues. After removal of 0 bases from V and 5 bases from J, the junction contained 3 bases not matched to a gene. Drawing the rest from reference TRBV5-1 and TRBJ2-3, the complete variable domain is KAGVTQTPRYLIKTRGQQVTLSCSPISGHRSVSWYQQTPGQGLQFLFEYFSETQRNKGNFPGRFSGRQFSNSRSEMNVSTLELGDSALYLCASSLGLAGVDTQYFGPGTRLTVL.